This entry concerns a single T cell receptor (beta chain). V lost 0 bases and J lost 9; bases outside the gene matches: 1. The CDR3 has 13 residues. Germline CDR1 GTSNPN, CDR2 SVGIG (reference sequence). The data originate from a study of patients and donors after allogeneic stem cell transplantation. TCRdb itself ran the RT-PCR reads through MiXCR, one entry per CDR3 protein. Counted here are about 960,000 distinct CDR3 sequences, approximately 19% occurring once; the ten biggest clones make up roughly 6.4%. This receptor was identified in a human donor who was either an allogeneic HSCT recipient or a stem cell or donor lymphocyte infusion donor (not recorded which). It is not recorded whose cells these are; they may come from a transplant donor. The V and J genes are TRBV30 and TRBJ2-1; the match to TRBD2 covers 11 bases. The sample consisted of blood, either unsorted or a sorted T cell fraction (not recorded which). CDR3 amino acids: CAWSVLAGAEQFF. The DNA for the CDR3 is TGTGCCTGGAGTGTACTAGCGGGAGCTGAGCAGTTCTTC.